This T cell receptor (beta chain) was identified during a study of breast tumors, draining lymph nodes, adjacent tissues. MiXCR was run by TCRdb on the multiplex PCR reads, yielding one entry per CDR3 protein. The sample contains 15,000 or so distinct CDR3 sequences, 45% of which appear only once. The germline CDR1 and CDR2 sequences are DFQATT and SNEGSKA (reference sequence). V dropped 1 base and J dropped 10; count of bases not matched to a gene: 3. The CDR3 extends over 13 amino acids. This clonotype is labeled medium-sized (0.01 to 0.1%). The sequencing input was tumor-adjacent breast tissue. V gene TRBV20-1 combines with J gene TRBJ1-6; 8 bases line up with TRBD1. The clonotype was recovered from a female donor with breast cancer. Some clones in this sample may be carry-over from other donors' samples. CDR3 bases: TGCAGTGCTAGAGGGACAGGGCGGTCACCCCTCCACTTT. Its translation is CSARGTGRSPLHF.